The 27 T cell receptor beta chains in this list originate from one sample, sequenced in a study of T-cell memory formation after mild COVID-19. TCRdb re-called the 5' RACE reads with MiXCR, one entry per CDR3 protein. The table has about 110,000 distinct CDR3 sequences, over 15% seen once. The sample comprised PBMCs or a T cell subset sorted from them (not recorded which). Receptors were obtained from a man in his late teens or twenties who had mild COVID-19 (a few samples of this study predate the infection). Cell type and time point are not known.

Many counts were recorded for this clonotype. The chain uses TRBV7-2 and TRBJ2-3; D tentatively fits TRBD1 or TRBD2 (7 bases each). V was clipped by 3 bases and J by 4 bases, with 17 bases between them. CDR1 is SGHTA and CDR2 is FQGNSA in the germline V gene. CDR3 size: 16 residues. The CDR3 DNA follows: TGTGCCAGCAGCTTCGGCCCAGGGGGGGCCGCAGATACGCAGTATTTT. Protein: CASSFGPGGAADTQYF.

This clonotype appeared a few times. The chain uses TRBV4-1 and TRBJ1-2, with 7 nucleotides matching TRBD1. There are 18 residues in the CDR3. The V and J ends lost 0 bases and 4 bases, in that order; junction bases with no gene match: 14. Germline CDR1 and CDR2: MGHRA and YSYEKL. The CDR3 is CASSQEGAGVAGGYGYTF. CDR3 nucleotide sequence: TGCGCCAGCAGCCAAGAAGGGGCGGGGGTTGCAGGGGGCTATGGCTACACCTTC.

The V call is TRBV5-1, the J call TRBJ1-5, with unresolved D. The CDR3 extends over 15 amino acids. Trimming took off 0 bases at V and 1 base at J, with 8 bases between the two ends. The germline V gene has CDR1 SGHRS and CDR2 YFSETQ. The CDR3 nucleotides are TGCGCCAGCAGCTTGGTTGCGGGGAGCAATCAGCCCCAGCATTTT. Translation gives CASSLVAGSNQPQHF.

This chain joins TRBV27 and TRBJ2-4, with 9 bases that match TRBD1. This CDR3 comprises 17 residues. V trimming: 5 bases; J trimming: 0 bases; junction bases outside the gene matches: 8. Germline V gives CDR1 MNHEY, CDR2 SMNVEV (reference sequence). This CDR3 reads CASSPRTGVIAKNIQYF. The CDR3 DNA follows: TGTGCCAGCAGTCCTCGGACAGGGGTTATAGCCAAAAACATTCAGTACTTC.

The V and J genes are TRBV24-1 and TRBJ2-3, with TRBD2 matching 8 bases. CDR1 KGHDR and CDR2 SFDVKD come from the germline V gene. The CDR3 is made up of 15 amino acids. V gave up 3 bases and J gave up 2 bases; unmatched junction bases: 3. The chain's CDR3 is CATSDPGGPTDTQYF. DNA for the CDR3: TGTGCCACCAGTGATCCGGGGGGGCCCACAGATACGCAGTATTTT.

This clonotype has a handful of counts. V usage is TRBV7-2 and J usage is TRBJ2-3, with D possibly TRBD1 on 5 matching bases. The CDR3 covers 13 residues. Germline assignment: CDR1 SGHTA and CDR2 FQGNSA. V shed 4 bases and J shed 2 bases, with 7 bases lying between them. The chain's CDR3 is CASSSTATDTQYF. The CDR3 DNA follows: TGTGCCAGCAGCTCGACAGCCACAGATACGCAGTATTTT.

This sequence joins TRBV15 and TRBJ2-7; D is unresolved. CDR1 and CDR2 (germline): LNHNV, YYDKDF (reference sequence). The CDR3 sequence is 13 residues long. V was shortened by 5 bases and J by 4 bases, with 12 bases between the two germline ends. The CDR3 sequence: CATSPRLDYEQYF. CDR3 DNA: TGTGCCACCAGCCCTCGACTCGATTACGAGCAGTACTTC.

This clonotype has more than one count but fewer than ten. The chain employs TRBV6-7 and TRBJ1-6; 8 positions agree with TRBD1. TRBV6-7 is annotated as an ORF whose role is uncertain. The CDR3 runs 17 residues. Trimming removed 4 bases from V and 5 bases from J; junction bases left unmatched: 10. The CDR3, as DNA: TGTGCCAGCAGTTGCGACTCAGGGGGCCGGAATAATTCACCCCTCCACTTT. Amino acids: CASSCDSGGRNNSPLHF.

This clonotype was counted between two and nine times. This chain uses TRBV12-3 or TRBV12-4 with TRBJ2-5; TRBD2 matches at 7 bases. The CDR3 is 14 residues long. J lost 3 bases, V lost 7 bases, and 8 bases had no gene match. The CDR3 DNA reads TGTGCCAGCACCCTCAGCGGGGTGGAAGAGACCCAGTACTTC. It is translated as CASTLSGVEETQYF.

This clonotype occurred a few times. The gene calls are TRBV2 and TRBJ1-2, with a possible D match to TRBD1 (5 bases). The germline V gene has CDR1 SNHLY and CDR2 FYNNEI. V gave up 2 bases and J gave up 7 bases, with 14 bases separating them. The CDR3 length is 14 residues. CDR3 DNA: TGTGCCAGCAGTGAATGGGGGGGAAACAGTGGCTACACCTTC. Translated, it gives CASSEWGGNSGYTF. The variable domain in full, with the rest retrieved from reference TRBV2 and TRBJ1-2, is EPEVTQTPSHQVTQMGQEVILRCVPISNHLYFYWYRQILGQKVEFLVSFYNNEISEKSEIFDDQFSVERPDGSNFTLKIRSTKLEDSAMYFCASSEWGGNSGYTFGSGTRLTVV.

This clonotype was recorded many times. The genes are TRBV24-1 and TRBJ2-1, with D unresolved. Trimming shortened V by 3 bases and J by 6 bases, and 2 bases separated the two germline ends. Germline lookup yields CDR1 KGHDR and CDR2 SFDVKD. This CDR3 has 11 amino acids. The chain's CDR3 is CATSDVNEQFF. The CDR3 coding sequence is TGTGCCACCAGTGATGTCAATGAGCAGTTCTTC.

This clonotype was counted only a few times. The chain carries TRBV24-1 and TRBJ2-3; maybe TRBD1 (6 bases). Trimming shortened V by 7 bases and J by 2 bases, and 9 bases separated the two germline ends. The CDR3 contains 13 residues. From germline, CDR1 is KGHDR and CDR2 SFDVKD. CDR3 DNA: TGTGCCACCAGAGACAGGAACACAGATACGCAGTATTTT. Encoded protein: CATRDRNTDTQYF.

The chain links TRBV6-5 to TRBJ2-7; TRBD2 agrees at 9 bases. V dropped 7 bases and J dropped 2; count of bases not matched to a gene: 9. CDR3 size: 15 residues. Germline V gives CDR1 MNHEY, CDR2 SVGAGI. The CDR3 DNA is TGTGCCAGCAAATGGGGCTCTAGCGGGACCTACGAGCAGTACTTC. As protein: CASKWGSSGTYEQYF.

The genes are TRBV20-1 and TRBJ2-3; 12 nucleotides line up with TRBD2. Germline CDR1 is DFQATT and CDR2 is SNEGSKA (reference sequence). V trimming: 2 bases; J trimming: 6 bases; junction bases outside the gene matches: 12. The CDR3 has 17 residues. The CDR3 DNA is TGCAGTGCTAGACTAACCGGGACTAGCGGGCCCGTGGATACGCAGTATTTT. Residues: CSARLTGTSGPVDTQYF.

This clonotype was seen repeatedly, ten times or more. The chain combines TRBV4-3 with TRBJ1-2; 9 bases match TRBD1. V shed 4 bases, J shed 4 bases, and the junction held 10 bases outside the gene matches. CDR1 LGHNA and CDR2 YSLEER come from the germline V gene. This CDR3 comprises 16 residues. As DNA, the CDR3 is TGCGCCAGCAGCCGTAAGACAGGGGGAACCTCCTATGGCTACACCTTC. Protein: CASSRKTGGTSYGYTF.

This clonotype has more than one count but fewer than ten. The chain is built from TRBV5-1 and TRBJ2-7, with TRBD1 identical over 9 bases. In germline, CDR1 is SGHRS, CDR2 YFSETQ. With 3 bases clipped from V and 1 base from J, the junction kept 8 bases outside the gene matches. The CDR3 loop spans 16 amino acids. The CDR3 here is CASSYDPGQGSYEQYF. The CDR3 DNA reads TGCGCCAGCAGCTACGACCCGGGACAGGGATCCTACGAGCAGTACTTC.

The J gene is TRBJ2-1, the V gene TRBV7-9, with TRBD2 as a possible D gene (6 bases). The CDR3 is 13 amino acids. V lost 7 bases and J 6 bases, leaving 13 bases between the germline ends. Germline V gene sequence: CDR1 SEHNR, CDR2 FQNEAQ (reference sequence). CDR3 in amino acids: CASMEGGFNEQFF. CDR3 bases: TGTGCCAGCATGGAGGGTGGGTTCAATGAGCAGTTCTTC.

The sample holds a few counts of this clonotype. The V call is TRBV7-3, the J call TRBJ2-1; 7 positions match TRBD2. The CDR3 loop spans 15 amino acids. The germline CDR1 and CDR2 sequences are SGHTA and FQGTGA. The ends lost 5 bases at V and 2 bases at J; junction bases unmatched: 6. The CDR3, as DNA: TGTGCCAGCAGCCCCGTCGGGGGGACCTACAATGAGCAGTTCTTC. Translation: CASSPVGGTYNEQFF.

There are a few counts of this clonotype. CDR3: CASGSGDRNYGYTF. CDR3 in DNA: TGCGCCAGCGGGTCAGGGGATCGCAACTATGGCTACACCTTC. V usage is TRBV5-1 and J usage is TRBJ1-2; D may be TRBD1 (6 bases). Deletions cut 7 bases from V and 2 bases from J, with 15 bases between. The length of the CDR3 is 14 residues. Per germline, CDR1 SGHRS and CDR2 YFSETQ.

The chain carries TRBV20-1 and TRBJ1-1; D gene unclear. The CDR3 spans 13 residues. The germline V and J ends were trimmed by 3 bases and 5 bases, with 13 bases remaining between them. Germline V gives CDR1 DFQATT, CDR2 SNEGSKA (reference sequence). The CDR3 nucleotides are TGCAGTGCTAGCTCTGATTTGGGGACTGAAGCTTTCTTT. Translation: CSASSDLGTEAFF.

The chain recombines TRBV7-9 with TRBJ2-7; D not resolved. The germline V gene encodes CDR1 SEHNR and CDR2 FQNEAQ (reference sequence). Trimming took off 5 bases at V and 4 bases at J, with 15 bases between the two ends. There are 14 residues in the CDR3. Here the CDR3 DNA reads TGTGCCAGCAGCCTATCAGGAAGGGCTTACGAGCAGTACGTC. Translation gives CASSLSGRAYEQYV.

The V and J genes are TRBV9 and TRBJ1-2; D is unresolved. Trimming removed 2 bases from V and 2 bases from J, with 10 bases in between. This CDR3 comprises 14 residues. Germline V gene data show CDR1 as SGDLS and CDR2 as YYNGEE. This CDR3 is CASSVPATNYGYTF. CDR3 in DNA: TGTGCCAGCAGCGTTCCAGCCACCAACTATGGCTACACCTTC.

The chain uses TRBV20-1 and TRBJ2-1; either TRBD1 or TRBD2 may supply D (6 bases each). Germline V gene sequence: CDR1 DFQATT, CDR2 SNEGSKA (reference sequence). CDR3 length equals 13 residues. Trimming removed 7 bases from V and 8 bases from J, with 18 bases in between. The DNA of the CDR3 is TGCAGTGGCCTCAAGGGGGGATTCGATGAGCAGTTCTTC. This translates into CSGLKGGFDEQFF.

This clonotype has just a few counts. The J gene is TRBJ2-3, the V gene TRBV7-2; 9 nucleotides agree with TRBD2. The CDR3 sequence is 15 residues long. Germline V gene data show CDR1 as SGHTA and CDR2 as FQGNSA. With V trimmed by 1 base and J by 5 bases, 4 bases remained unmatched. This CDR3 reads CASSLGGGVGDTQYF. Here the CDR3 DNA reads TGTGCCAGCAGCTTAGGCGGGGGGGTAGGAGATACGCAGTATTTT.

This chain uses TRBV5-1 with TRBJ1-2, with 10 positions matching TRBD1. The trim removed 1 base at V and 5 bases at J, leaving 2 bases unmatched. Germline CDR1 reads SGHRS; CDR2 reads YFSETQ. The CDR3 extends over 14 amino acids. CDR3 sequence reads: CASSLRQGAYGYTF. The CDR3 DNA follows: TGCGCCAGCAGCTTGAGACAGGGGGCGTATGGCTACACCTTC.

V usage is TRBV4-3 and J usage is TRBJ2-7; no clear D gene. The germline gives CDR1 LGHNA, CDR2 YSLEER. Trimming stripped 2 bases from V and 6 bases from J, with 11 bases between. This CDR3 region has 13 residues. CDR3 sequence: CASSQQYTAEQYF. The CDR3 bases are TGCGCCAGCAGCCAACAATACACGGCCGAGCAGTACTTC.

The chain employs TRBV7-9 and TRBJ2-1; TRBD1 might be the D (6 bases). Trimming cost V 5 bases and J 0 bases, with 14 bases left between them. This CDR3 contains 16 residues. Germline assignment: CDR1 SEHNR and CDR2 FQNEAQ (reference sequence). The CDR3 DNA reads TGTGCCAGCAGCGAGGGACACTTAAGCTCCTACAATGAGCAGTTCTTC. It codes for CASSEGHLSSYNEQFF.